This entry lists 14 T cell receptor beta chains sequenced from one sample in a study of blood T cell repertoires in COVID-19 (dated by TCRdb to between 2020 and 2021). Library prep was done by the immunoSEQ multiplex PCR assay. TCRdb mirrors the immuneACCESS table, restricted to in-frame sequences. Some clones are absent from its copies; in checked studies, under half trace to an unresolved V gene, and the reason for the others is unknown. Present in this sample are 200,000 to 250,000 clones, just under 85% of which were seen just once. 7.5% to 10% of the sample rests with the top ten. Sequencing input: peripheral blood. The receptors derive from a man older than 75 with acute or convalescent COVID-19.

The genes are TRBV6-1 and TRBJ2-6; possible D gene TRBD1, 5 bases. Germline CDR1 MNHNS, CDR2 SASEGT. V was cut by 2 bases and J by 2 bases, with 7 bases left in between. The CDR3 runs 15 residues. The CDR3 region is CASSEIRAGANVLTF. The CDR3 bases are TGTGCCAGCAGTGAAATCAGGGCTGGGGCCAACGTCCTGACTTTC.

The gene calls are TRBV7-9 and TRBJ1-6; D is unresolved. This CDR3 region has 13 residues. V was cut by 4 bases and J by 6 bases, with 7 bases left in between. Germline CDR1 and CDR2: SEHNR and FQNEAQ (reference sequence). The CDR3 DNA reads TGTGCCAGCAGCTCCACGGTTAATTCACCCCTCCACTTT. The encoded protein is CASSSTVNSPLHF.

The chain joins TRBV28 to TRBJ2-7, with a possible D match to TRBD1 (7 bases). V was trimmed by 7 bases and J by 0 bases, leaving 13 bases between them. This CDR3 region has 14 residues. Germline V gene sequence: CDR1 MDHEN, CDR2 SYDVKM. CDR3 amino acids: CASNSGGLSYEQYF. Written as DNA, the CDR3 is TGTGCCAGCAACTCAGGGGGGCTCTCCTACGAGCAGTACTTC.

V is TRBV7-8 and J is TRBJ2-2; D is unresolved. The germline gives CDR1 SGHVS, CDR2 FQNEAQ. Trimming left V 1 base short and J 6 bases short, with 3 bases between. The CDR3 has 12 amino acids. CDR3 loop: CASSLGAGELFF. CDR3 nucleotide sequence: TGTGCCAGCAGCTTAGGCGCCGGGGAGCTGTTTTTT.

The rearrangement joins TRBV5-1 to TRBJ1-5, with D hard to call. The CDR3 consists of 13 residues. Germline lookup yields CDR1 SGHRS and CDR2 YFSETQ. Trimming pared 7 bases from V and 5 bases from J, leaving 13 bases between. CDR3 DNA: TGCGCCAGCTCGGAGGCGCCTGATCAGCCCCAGCATTTT. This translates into CASSEAPDQPQHF.

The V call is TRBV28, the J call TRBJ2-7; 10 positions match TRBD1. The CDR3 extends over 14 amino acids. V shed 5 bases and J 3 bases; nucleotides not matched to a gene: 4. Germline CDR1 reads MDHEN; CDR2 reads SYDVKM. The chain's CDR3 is CASSLRDRGYEQYF. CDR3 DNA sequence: TGTGCCAGCAGTCTAAGGGACAGGGGCTACGAGCAGTACTTC. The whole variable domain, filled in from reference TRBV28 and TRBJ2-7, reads DVKVTQSSRYLVKRTGEKVFLECVQDMDHENMFWYRQDPGLGLRLIYFSYDVKMKEKGDIPEGYSVSREKKERFSLILESASTNQTSMYLCASSLRDRGYEQYFGPGTRLTVT.

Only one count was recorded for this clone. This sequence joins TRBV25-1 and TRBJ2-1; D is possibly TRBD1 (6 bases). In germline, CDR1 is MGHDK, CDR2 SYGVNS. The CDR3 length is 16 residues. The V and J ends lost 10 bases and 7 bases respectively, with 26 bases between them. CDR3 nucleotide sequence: TGTGCCACAACCCGTTCATGGACAGAGGCAAGGAATGAGCAGTTCTTC. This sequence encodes CATTRSWTEARNEQFF.

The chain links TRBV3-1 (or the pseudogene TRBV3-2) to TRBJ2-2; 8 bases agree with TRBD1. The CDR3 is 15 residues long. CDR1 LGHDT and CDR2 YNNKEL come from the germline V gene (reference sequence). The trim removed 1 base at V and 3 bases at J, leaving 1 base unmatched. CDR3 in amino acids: CASSQGQGYTGELFF. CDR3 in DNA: TGTGCCAGCAGCCAAGGACAGGGGTACACCGGGGAGCTGTTTTTT.

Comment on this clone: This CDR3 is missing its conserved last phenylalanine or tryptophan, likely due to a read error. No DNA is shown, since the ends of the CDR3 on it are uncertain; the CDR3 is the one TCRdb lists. CDR3 in amino acids: CASSARLAGGPMN. V gene TRBV2 combines with J gene TRBJ2-7; the tabulated D call, TRBD2, remains unverified against the DNA. The length of the CDR3 is 13 amino acids, counting both ends. Germline lookup yields CDR1 SNHLY and CDR2 FYNNEI.

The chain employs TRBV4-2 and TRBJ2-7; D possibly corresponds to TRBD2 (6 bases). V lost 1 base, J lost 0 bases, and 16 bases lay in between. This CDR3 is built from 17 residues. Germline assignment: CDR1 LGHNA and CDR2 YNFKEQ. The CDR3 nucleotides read TGTGCCAGCAGCCAAGGAGGAACCGGGAGCCCCTCCTACGAGCAGTACTTC. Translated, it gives CASSQGGTGSPSYEQYF.

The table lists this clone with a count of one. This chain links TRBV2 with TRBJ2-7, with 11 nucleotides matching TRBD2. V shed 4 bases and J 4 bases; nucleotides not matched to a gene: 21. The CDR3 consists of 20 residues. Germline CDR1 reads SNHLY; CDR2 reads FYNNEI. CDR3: CASSVGWASGGTSSGYEQYF. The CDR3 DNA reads TGTGCCAGCAGTGTCGGTTGGGCTAGCGGGGGGACTTCATCTGGGTACGAGCAGTACTTC. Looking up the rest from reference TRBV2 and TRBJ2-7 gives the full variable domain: EPEVTQTPSHQVTQMGQEVILRCVPISNHLYFYWYRQILGQKVEFLVSFYNNEISEKSEIFDDQFSVERPDGSNFTLKIRSTKLEDSAMYFCASSVGWASGGTSSGYEQYFGPGTRLTVT.

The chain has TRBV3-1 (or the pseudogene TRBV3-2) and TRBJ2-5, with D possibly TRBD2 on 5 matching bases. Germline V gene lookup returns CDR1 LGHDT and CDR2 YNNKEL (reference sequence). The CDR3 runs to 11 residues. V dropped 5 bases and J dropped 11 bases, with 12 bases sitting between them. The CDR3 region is CASSEVEAQYF. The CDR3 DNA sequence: TGTGCCAGCAGCGAGGTGGAGGCACAGTACTTC.

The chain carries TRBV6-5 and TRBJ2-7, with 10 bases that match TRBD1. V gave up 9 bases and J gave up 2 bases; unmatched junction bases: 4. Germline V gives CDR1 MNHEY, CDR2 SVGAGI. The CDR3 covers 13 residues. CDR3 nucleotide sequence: TGTGCCAGTAGGACAGGGGGAACCTACGAGCAGTACTTC. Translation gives CASRTGGTYEQYF.

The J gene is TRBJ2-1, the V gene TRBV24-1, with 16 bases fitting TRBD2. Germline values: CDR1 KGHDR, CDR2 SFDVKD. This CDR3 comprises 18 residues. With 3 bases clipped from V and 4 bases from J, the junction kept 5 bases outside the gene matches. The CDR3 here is CATSDPGTSGGGYNEQFF. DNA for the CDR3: TGTGCCACCAGTGATCCCGGGACTAGCGGGGGGGGGTACAATGAGCAGTTCTTC.